The entry below gives a single T cell receptor (beta chain) sequence along with its context. The antigen it binds to is not known. Within one base of it there is no much larger clone, and no base qualities were kept. The junction shows trimming of 5 bases on V and 3 bases on J, plus 19 bases between the germline ends. The CDR3 starts with the cysteine, ends with the phenylalanine, and has 16 residues. Only the CDR3 region is kept as DNA, spanning 48 bases read in frame from base 1. CDR1 is given as LNHDA and CDR2 as SQIVND, both from the germline V gene (reference sequence). Whole blood was collected in K2EDTA tubes by collaborating institutions according to the institutions' own protocols. For TCRbeta analysis, collaborator samples were shipped as frozen whole blood, as isolated PBMCs, or as DNA extracted from either sample type. This entry belongs to a study of blood T cell repertoires in COVID-19 (TCRdb year 2020). Some background on the complete study: Samples covering the acute and convalescent phases of COVID-19 were provided by collaborators in the United States, Italy and Spain. The prospective study material was composed of cDNA or gDNA derived from T cells, B-cell-depleted T cells, or PBMCs. Deeply sampled blood TCRbeta repertoires from subjects exposed to, actively infected with, or recovered from COVID-19 were included in the dataset. The repertoires were made available in a free public database intended to serve as a resource for research on the immune response to SARS-CoV-2. Samples came from the ongoing ImmuneRACE study (first 160 participants) plus 1,254 subjects from 6 global collaborators. The sample metadata nearly always contained a de-identified subject ID, COVID-19 status, age in years and sex. Where available, HLA class I and class II types were taken from metadata supplied by the sample provider and were not determined by assay-based typing.

TCRbeta CDR3 regions were amplified from genomic DNA by means of the immunoSEQ Assay, a bias-controlled multiplex PCR. The authors' analysis ran thus. Nucleated cell counts per sample were estimated from amplification of reference gene primers within the assay. Sequence reads were collapsed and filtered to measure the absolute abundance of every unique TCRbeta CDR3 rearrangement. For each sample, productive Simpson clonality was calculated as the square root of Simpson's diversity index over productive rearrangements. TCRdb provides this immuneACCESS table in a form limited to in-frame rearrangements. Some clones are lacking; in checked studies, under half of them reflect an unresolved V gene, and why the rest are absent is not known. That table supplies the V and J calls and clone size; D and trimming were determined from the DNA. The sample data list about 60,000 clones, and 80% to 85% of these were observed just once. About 41% of the sample rests with the top ten.

The paper's findings and limits, for the study overall: How much clinical and demographic metadata was included differed by source and by participant, and the metadata was provided uncurated.

Sequenced: peripheral blood. This TCR derives from a human donor in a cohort sampled during active COVID-19. Here the chain combines TRBV19 and TRBJ2-5; TRBD1 might be the D gene, on 6 matching bases. CDR3 protein: CASSDYRDFGKETQYF. The DNA reads as follows: TGTGCCAGTAGTGACTACAGGGATTTCGGGAAAGAGACCCAGTACTTC.